Listed here are 28 T cell receptor beta chains from one sample, sequenced in a study of CD4 T cells in relation to SARS-CoV-2 and coronaviruses. Sequenced by immunoSEQ multiplex PCR; TCRdb stores in-frame clones only, minus some. The profile covers about 65,000 clones, with more than 75% appearing a single time and roughly 1.6% taken by the ten largest. Before the COVID-19 pandemic, during about 2010-2019, CD4+ T cells were taken from unexposed donors. Input material: memory CD4+ T cells from PBMCs. Receptor source: a human donor in good health.

The rearrangement uses TRBV18 and TRBJ1-4, with D tentatively TRBD1 (5 bases). The V end was cut by 3 bases, the J end by 7 bases, with 12 bases between. This CDR3 contains 14 residues. CDR1 is KGHSH and CDR2 is LQKENI in the germline V gene. CDR3 loop: CASSPTRGSEKLFF. The DNA of the CDR3 is TGTGCCAGCTCACCCACAAGGGGATCTGAAAAACTGTTTTTT.

The gene calls are TRBV2 and TRBJ2-1; 7 bases are shared with TRBD2. The CDR3 sequence is 16 residues long. Germline-derived CDR1 and CDR2 are SNHLY and FYNNEI. Losses at the gene ends were 0 bases for V and 4 bases for J; bases not matched to a gene: 6. The CDR3 loop is CASSEALAEPYNEQFF. The CDR3 nucleotides read TGTGCCAGCAGTGAAGCCCTAGCGGAGCCTTACAATGAGCAGTTCTTC. Variable domain in full (rest from reference TRBV2 and TRBJ2-1): EPEVTQTPSHQVTQMGQEVILRCVPISNHLYFYWYRQILGQKVEFLVSFYNNEISEKSEIFDDQFSVERPDGSNFTLKIRSTKLEDSAMYFCASSEALAEPYNEQFFGPGTRLTVL.

This chain's CDR3 is CASSDGGGTDTQYF. CDR3 sequence (DNA): TGTGCCAGCAGTGACGGCGGGGGCACAGATACGCAGTATTTT. This chain links TRBV6-4 with TRBJ2-3; weak D call: TRBD2 (6 bases). The CDR3 loop spans 14 amino acids. The V gene lost 2 bases and the J gene lost 1 base, with 7 bases spanning the gap. In germline, CDR1 is MRHNA, CDR2 SNTAGT.

The chain couples TRBV28 to TRBJ2-2, with a weak D call TRBD1 (6 bases). Trimming cost V 6 bases and J 4 bases, with 18 bases left between them. This CDR3 is 16 amino acids long. The germline V gene has CDR1 MDHEN and CDR2 SYDVKM. CDR3: CASRSPRGLGTGELFF. Written as DNA, the CDR3 is TGTGCCAGCAGATCCCCCAGGGGCCTAGGCACCGGGGAGCTGTTTTTT.

V usage is TRBV28 and J usage is TRBJ1-1; possible D gene TRBD1, 5 bases. V dropped 5 bases and J dropped 12 bases, with 19 bases sitting between them. In germline, CDR1 is MDHEN, CDR2 SYDVKM. The CDR3 length is 13 residues. The CDR3 loop reads CASSPGQAGGPFF. The CDR3 nucleotides are TGTGCCAGCAGTCCAGGGCAGGCGGGCGGTCCTTTCTTT.

This clone was observed a single time. The J gene is TRBJ2-7, the V gene TRBV2; D unresolved. This CDR3 comprises 14 residues. Deletions cut 1 base from V and 2 bases from J, with 9 bases between. The germline CDR1 and CDR2 sequences are SNHLY and FYNNEI. CDR3 loop: CASSEGTEPYEQYF. The CDR3, as DNA: TGTGCCAGCAGTGAAGGGACGGAGCCCTACGAGCAGTACTTC.

The chain recombines TRBV25-1 with TRBJ2-1; D may be TRBD1 (6 bases). Germline-derived CDR1 and CDR2 are MGHDK and SYGVNS. The CDR3 sequence is 15 residues long. V shed 3 bases and J shed 8 bases, with 17 bases lying between them. As DNA, the CDR3 is TGTGCCAGCAGTGACAGGGGCACCCGTCGGGATGAGCAGTTCTTC. Protein sequence: CASSDRGTRRDEQFF.

The chain is built from TRBV2 and TRBJ1-1; D remains ambiguous. CDR1 and CDR2 from the germline V gene are SNHLY and FYNNEI. The V gene lost 6 bases and the J gene lost 7 bases, with 18 bases spanning the gap. This CDR3 comprises 14 residues. This CDR3 reads CASRPLDPWGEAFF. CDR3 coding DNA: TGTGCCAGCAGGCCTCTGGACCCCTGGGGTGAAGCTTTCTTT.

V usage is TRBV27 and J usage is TRBJ1-6, with TRBD1 as a possible D gene (6 bases). The CDR3 runs 13 residues. Germline assignment: CDR1 MNHEY and CDR2 SMNVEV (reference sequence). Trimming pared 7 bases from V and 7 bases from J, leaving 11 bases between. CDR3 coding DNA: TGTGCCAGCACCATTGACAGGAATTCACCCCTCCACTTT. This sequence encodes CASTIDRNSPLHF.

The rearrangement uses TRBV9 and TRBJ2-3, with 7 bases that match TRBD2. The CDR3 is 14 residues long. Trimming at V came to 0 bases and at J to 6 bases, leaving 4 bases not matched to a gene. The germline gives CDR1 SGDLS, CDR2 YYNGEE. This CDR3 reads CASSVVAGVDTQYF. CDR3 in DNA: TGTGCCAGCAGCGTAGTGGCGGGGGTCGATACGCAGTATTTT.

This rearrangement joins TRBV7-9 to TRBJ1-6, with no clear D. Germline V lookup: CDR1 SEHNR, CDR2 FQNEAQ (reference sequence). V lost 1 base to trimming and J lost 13 bases, with 11 bases between them. CDR3 length: 13 residues. Here the CDR3 reads CASSLGEGGPLHF. The DNA for the CDR3 is TGTGCCAGCAGCTTAGGGGAGGGAGGTCCCCTCCACTTT.

The chain employs TRBV11-2 and TRBJ1-1; no reliable D call. The CDR3 is made up of 13 amino acids. Germline values: CDR1 SGHAT, CDR2 FQNNGV. Deletions cut 5 bases from V and 4 bases from J, with 11 bases between. The CDR3 DNA sequence: TGTGCCAGCAGCCCCGTTTCGGGCACTGAAGCTTTCTTT. This gives the protein CASSPVSGTEAFF.

The rearrangement links TRBV7-3 to TRBJ2-1; 11 nucleotides match TRBD1. Germline V gene sequence: CDR1 SGHTA, CDR2 FQGTGA. V lost 5 bases, J lost 10 bases, and 10 bases stayed unmatched. This CDR3 has 15 residues. The CDR3 region has the DNA TGTGCCAGCAGCCAAGGGACAGGGGGGGATTGGGAGCAGTTCTTC. Amino acid sequence: CASSQGTGGDWEQFF.

The V call is TRBV6-5, the J call TRBJ1-5; D unresolved. Germline loops: CDR1 MNHEY, CDR2 SVGAGI. The CDR3 runs 12 residues. Trimming took off 4 bases at V and 5 bases at J, with 6 bases between the two ends. CDR3 DNA: TGTGCCAGCAGTTCCGGGGATCAGCCCCAGCATTTT. Translated, it gives CASSSGDQPQHF.

The chain uses TRBV20-1 and TRBJ1-4, with D unresolved. This CDR3 has 14 residues. Germline lookup yields CDR1 DFQATT and CDR2 SNEGSKA (reference sequence). Trimming left V 3 bases short and J 4 bases short, with 12 bases between. Written as DNA, the CDR3 is TGCAGTGCTAGTATTCGGACTTTTAATGAAAAACTGTTTTTT. Its protein product is CSASIRTFNEKLFF.

The chain combines TRBV4-2 with TRBJ2-3, with unresolved D. Germline CDR1 reads LGHNA; CDR2 reads YNFKEQ. This CDR3 has 13 residues. The V and J ends lost 3 bases and 0 bases respectively, with 4 bases between them. This CDR3 reads CASSQASTDTQYF. The CDR3 coding sequence is TGTGCCAGCAGCCAGGCTAGCACAGATACGCAGTATTTT.

The rearrangement uses TRBV18 and TRBJ2-4; TRBD1 aligns across 7 bases. The germline CDR1 and CDR2 sequences are KGHSH and LQKENI. This CDR3 has 13 amino acids. V trimming: 6 bases; J trimming: 2 bases; junction bases outside the gene matches: 1. The CDR3 region has the DNA TGTGCCAGCTCGACAGGGCCCAAAAACATTCAGTACTTC. Translation: CASSTGPKNIQYF.

The V call is TRBV3-1 (or the pseudogene TRBV3-2), the J call TRBJ2-1, with a possible D match to TRBD1 (6 bases). The CDR3 extends over 13 amino acids. The germline V and J ends were trimmed by 5 bases and 9 bases, with 14 bases remaining between them. In germline, CDR1 is LGHDT, CDR2 YNNKEL (reference sequence). This chain's CDR3 is CASSASGVTEQFF. CDR3 in DNA: TGTGCCAGCAGCGCCTCAGGGGTCACTGAGCAGTTCTTC.

The chain joins TRBV10-3 to TRBJ1-1; D is perhaps TRBD1 (5 bases). The V gene's germline CDR1 is ENHRY and CDR2 SYGVKD. The CDR3 totals 13 residues. The V end lost 4 bases, the J end lost 1 base, and 7 bases lay between the germline ends. CDR3 protein: CAISGTGNTEAFF. CDR3 DNA sequence: TGTGCCATCAGTGGAACAGGGAACACTGAAGCTTTCTTT.

The CDR3 DNA reads as TGTGCCAGTAGTACGTTTCACGGAACGGAGACCCAGTACTTC. Translated, it gives CASSTFHGTETQYF. The chain carries TRBV19 and TRBJ2-5; D is unresolved. V dropped 4 bases and J dropped 5 bases, with 14 bases sitting between them. This CDR3 contains 14 residues. Germline V CDR1 and CDR2: LNHDA, SQIVND (reference sequence). Drawing the rest from reference TRBV19 and TRBJ2-5, the complete variable domain is DGGITQSPKYLFRKEGQNVTLSCEQNLNHDAMYWYRQDPGQGLRLIYYSQIVNDFQKGDIAEGYSVSREKKESFPLTVTSAQKNPTAFYLCASSTFHGTETQYFGPGTRLLVL.

The V and J genes are TRBV28 and TRBJ2-5; D perhaps matches TRBD2 (6 bases). This CDR3 has 14 residues. The germline V and J ends were trimmed by 8 bases and 1 base, with 14 bases remaining between them. Germline-derived CDR1 and CDR2 are MDHEN and SYDVKM. CDR3 region: CASLPGTFQETQYF. CDR3 bases: TGTGCCAGCTTACCTGGGACTTTCCAAGAGACCCAGTACTTC.

The genes are TRBV28 and TRBJ2-7; perhaps TRBD2 as D (6 bases). CDR3 length: 10 residues. Germline V gene data show CDR1 as MDHEN and CDR2 as SYDVKM. CDR3 protein: CAGGVREQYF. The CDR3 region has the DNA TGTGCTGGAGGGGTTCGCGAGCAGTACTTC.

The CDR3 DNA reads as TGTGCCAGCAGTGTTGGGGGCCCGGATACGCAGTATTTT. It is translated as CASSVGGPDTQYF. This chain uses TRBV2 with TRBJ2-3; maybe TRBD1 (6 bases). Germline V gene sequence: CDR1 SNHLY, CDR2 FYNNEI. V lost 4 bases, J lost 6 bases, and 11 bases lay in between. The CDR3 consists of 13 residues.

This clone was seen once. V is TRBV9 and J is TRBJ2-2, with 10 positions matching TRBD2. V was pared by 0 bases and J by 6 bases, with 8 bases of the junction left unmatched. The CDR3 is made up of 17 amino acids. Germline V lookup: CDR1 SGDLS, CDR2 YYNGEE. CDR3 nucleotide sequence: TGTGCCAGCAGCGTAGGGGCTAGCGGGAGCCTGGCCGGGGAGCTGTTTTTT. It translates to CASSVGASGSLAGELFF.

This clone appeared once. DNA of the CDR3: TGTGCCAGCAGCCAAGAGTACGGAATCACAGATACGCAGTATTTT. This codes for CASSQEYGITDTQYF. This sequence joins TRBV14 and TRBJ2-3; D unclear. V lost 0 bases and J lost 2, with 9 bases in between. Germline-derived CDR1 and CDR2 are SGHDN and FVKESK. The CDR3 consists of 15 residues.

This chain uses TRBV6-2 or TRBV6-3 with TRBJ2-4; tentative D call: TRBD1 (6 bases). Germline-derived CDR1 and CDR2 are MNHEY and SVGEGT. With 3 bases removed from V and 1 base from J, the gap between germline ends came to 7 bases. This CDR3 has 14 amino acids. The CDR3 coding sequence is TGTGCCAGCAGTTATCAGGGGGCCAAAAACATTCAGTACTTC. Protein sequence: CASSYQGAKNIQYF.

V usage is TRBV4-3 and J usage is TRBJ2-2; D unresolved. Germline V CDR1 and CDR2: LGHNA, YSLEER. The CDR3 spans 17 residues. Trimming pared 0 bases from V and 0 bases from J, leaving 11 bases between. The CDR3: CASSQDPGSANTGELFF. Here the CDR3 DNA reads TGCGCCAGCAGCCAAGATCCAGGATCGGCGAACACCGGGGAGCTGTTTTTT.

Only one count was recorded for this clone. The rearrangement links TRBV7-3 to TRBJ2-3, with D maybe TRBD1 (6 bases). This CDR3 region has 15 residues. V dropped 0 bases and J dropped 6 bases, with 13 bases sitting between them. Germline lookup yields CDR1 SGHTA and CDR2 FQGTGA. CDR3 DNA sequence: TGTGCCAGCAGCTTAACAGGGGGTTTGGGCGATACGCAGTATTTT. This translates into CASSLTGGLGDTQYF.